A few counts support the clone carrying this TCR beta chain. The data are from a study of T cells after yellow fever vaccination. The authors made TCR cDNA by 5'RACE template switching, adding a universal primer site and UMIs. TCRdb fed the 5' RACE reads into MiXCR, producing one record per CDR3 protein. The sample consists of hundreds of thousands of distinct CDR3 sequences, 9% to 15% of them appearing once. V shed 7 bases and J 4 bases; nucleotides not matched to a gene: 2. This CDR3 region has 12 residues. CDR1 and CDR2 from the germline V gene are MNHNS and SASEGT. The sample was PBMCs, taken on the day of the yellow fever booster vaccination. The origin of this receptor is a man younger than 45 who received the YFV17D yellow fever vaccine. This chain uses TRBV6-1 with TRBJ2-5, with 8 nucleotides matching TRBD1. The DNA of the CDR3 is TGTGCCAGCACAGGGGGCGTAGAGACCCAGTACTTC. Translation gives CASTGGVETQYF.